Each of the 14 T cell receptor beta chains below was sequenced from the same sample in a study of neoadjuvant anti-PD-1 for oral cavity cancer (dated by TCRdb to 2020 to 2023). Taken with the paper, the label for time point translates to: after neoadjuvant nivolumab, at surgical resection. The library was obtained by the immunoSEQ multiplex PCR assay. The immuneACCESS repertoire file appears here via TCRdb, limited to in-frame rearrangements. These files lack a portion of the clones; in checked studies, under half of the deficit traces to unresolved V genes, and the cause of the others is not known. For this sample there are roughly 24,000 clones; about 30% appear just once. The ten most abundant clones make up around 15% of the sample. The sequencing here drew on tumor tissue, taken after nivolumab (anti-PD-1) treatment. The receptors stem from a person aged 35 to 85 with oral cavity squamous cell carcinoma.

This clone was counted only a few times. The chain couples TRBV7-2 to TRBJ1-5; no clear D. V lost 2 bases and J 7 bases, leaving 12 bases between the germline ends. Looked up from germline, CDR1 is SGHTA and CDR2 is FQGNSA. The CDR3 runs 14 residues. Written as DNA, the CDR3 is TGTGCCAGCAGCTTAAGCTGGACGGAACAGCCCCAGCATTTT. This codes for CASSLSWTEQPQHF. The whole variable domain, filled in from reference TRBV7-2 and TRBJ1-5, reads GAGVSQSPSNKVTEKGKDVELRCDPISGHTALYWYRQSLGQGLEFLIYFQGNSAPDKSGLPSDRFSAERTGGSVSTLTIQRTQQEDSAVYLCASSLSWTEQPQHFGDGTRLSIL.

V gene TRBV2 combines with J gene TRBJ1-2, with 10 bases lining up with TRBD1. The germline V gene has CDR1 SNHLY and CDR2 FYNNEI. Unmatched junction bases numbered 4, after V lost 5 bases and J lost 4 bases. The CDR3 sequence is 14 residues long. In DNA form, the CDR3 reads TGTGCCAGCAGTAGGGGGACAGGGGCCTATGGCTACACCTTC. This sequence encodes CASSRGTGAYGYTF.

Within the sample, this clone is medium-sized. The CDR3 sequence is CASSRQGVGETQYF. CDR3 coding DNA: TGTGCCAGTAGCCGACAGGGGGTGGGAGAGACCCAGTACTTC. The chain is built from TRBV19 and TRBJ2-5, with TRBD1 matching over 9 bases. The CDR3 is 14 amino acids. J gave up 4 bases and V 6 bases, and 6 bases lay outside the gene matches. CDR1 and CDR2 from the germline V gene are LNHDA and SQIVND (reference sequence).

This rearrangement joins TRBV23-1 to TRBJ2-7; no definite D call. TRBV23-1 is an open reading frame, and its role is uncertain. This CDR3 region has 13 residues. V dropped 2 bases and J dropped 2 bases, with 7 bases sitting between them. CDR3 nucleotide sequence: TGCGCCAGCAGTCAACCGGGTACCTACGAGCAGTACTTC. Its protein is CASSQPGTYEQYF.

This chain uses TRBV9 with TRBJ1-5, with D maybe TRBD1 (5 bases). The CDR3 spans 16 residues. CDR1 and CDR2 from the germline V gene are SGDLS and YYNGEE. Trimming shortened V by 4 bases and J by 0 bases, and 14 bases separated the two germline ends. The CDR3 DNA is TGTGCCAGCAGCCCAGGCACGGGGCTTAGCAATCAGCCCCAGCATTTT. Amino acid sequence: CASSPGTGLSNQPQHF.

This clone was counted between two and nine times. CDR3 amino acids: CASSLMSNQPQHF. The CDR3 DNA follows: TGTGCCAGCAGCCTGATGAGCAATCAGCCCCAGCATTTT. This chain connects TRBV27 to TRBJ1-5, with D uncertain. Germline loops: CDR1 MNHEY, CDR2 SMNVEV (reference sequence). Trimming pared 6 bases from V and 1 base from J, leaving 7 bases between. The CDR3 totals 13 residues.

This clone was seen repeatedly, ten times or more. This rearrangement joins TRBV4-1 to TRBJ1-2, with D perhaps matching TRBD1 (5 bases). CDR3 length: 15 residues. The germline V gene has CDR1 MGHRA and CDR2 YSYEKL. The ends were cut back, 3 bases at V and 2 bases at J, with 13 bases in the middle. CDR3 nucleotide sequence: TGCGCCAGCAGCCACCTCTCCGGGGGGAACTATGGCTACACCTTC. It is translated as CASSHLSGGNYGYTF.

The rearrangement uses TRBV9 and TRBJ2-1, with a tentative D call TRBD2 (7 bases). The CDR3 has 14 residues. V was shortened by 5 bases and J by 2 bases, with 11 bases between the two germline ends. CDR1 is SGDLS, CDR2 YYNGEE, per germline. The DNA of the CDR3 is TGTGCCAGCAGTTTAGGGGGGGCCTACAATGAGCAGTTCTTC. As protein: CASSLGGAYNEQFF.

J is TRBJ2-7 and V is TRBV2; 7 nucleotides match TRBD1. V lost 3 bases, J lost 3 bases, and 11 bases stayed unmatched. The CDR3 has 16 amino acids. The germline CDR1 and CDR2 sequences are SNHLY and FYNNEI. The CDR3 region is CASSDWVMGDSYEQYF. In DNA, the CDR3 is TGTGCCAGCAGTGATTGGGTCATGGGGGACAGCTACGAGCAGTACTTC.

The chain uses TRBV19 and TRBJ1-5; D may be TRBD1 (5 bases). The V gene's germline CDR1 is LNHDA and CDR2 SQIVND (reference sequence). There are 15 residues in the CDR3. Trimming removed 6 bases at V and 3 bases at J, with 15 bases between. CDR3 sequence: CASSWRDGNNQPQHF. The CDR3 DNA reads TGTGCCAGTAGCTGGAGGGACGGCAACAATCAGCCCCAGCATTTT.

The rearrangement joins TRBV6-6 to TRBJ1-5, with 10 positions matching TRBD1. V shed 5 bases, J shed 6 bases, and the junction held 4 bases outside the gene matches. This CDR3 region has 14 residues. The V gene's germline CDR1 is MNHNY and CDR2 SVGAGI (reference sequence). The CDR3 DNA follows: TGTGCCAGCAGTACCGGGACAGGGGTTCAGCCCCAGCATTTT. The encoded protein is CASSTGTGVQPQHF.

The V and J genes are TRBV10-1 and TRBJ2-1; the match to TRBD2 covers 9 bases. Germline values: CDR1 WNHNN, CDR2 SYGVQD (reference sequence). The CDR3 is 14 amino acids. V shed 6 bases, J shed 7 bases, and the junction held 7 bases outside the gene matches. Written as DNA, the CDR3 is TGCGCCAGCAGCGCTCTTAGCGGGAGTAATGAGCAGTTCTTC. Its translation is CASSALSGSNEQFF.

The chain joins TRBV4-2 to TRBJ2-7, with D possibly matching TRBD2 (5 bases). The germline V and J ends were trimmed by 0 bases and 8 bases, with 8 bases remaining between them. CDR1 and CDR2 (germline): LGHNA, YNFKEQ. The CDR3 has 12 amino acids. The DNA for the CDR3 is TGTGCCAGCAGCCAAGAAGGACTTAAGCAGTACTTC. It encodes CASSQEGLKQYF.

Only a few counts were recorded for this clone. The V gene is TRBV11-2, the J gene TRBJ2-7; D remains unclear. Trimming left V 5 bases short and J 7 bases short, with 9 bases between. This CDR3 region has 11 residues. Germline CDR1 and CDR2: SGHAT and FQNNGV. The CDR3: CASSAAREQYF. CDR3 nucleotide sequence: TGTGCCAGCAGCGCTGCCCGGGAGCAGTACTTC.